A selection of T cell receptor beta chains follows, all from one sample in a study of blood T cell repertoires in COVID-19. The protocol was immunoSEQ multiplex PCR, while the TCRdb copy is restricted to in-frame clones and leaves out a portion. Among about 47,000 clones listed, approximately 80% were seen once. The sample was peripheral blood. The receptors here all came from a man aged 55 to 70 with acute or convalescent COVID-19. Both conserved end residues are part of each CDR3. Fields, in order: V gene, D gene, J gene, CDR3 DNA, CDR3 protein. D genes are given only for firm matches.

V gene: TRBV11-2
D gene: NA
J gene: TRBJ2-5
CDR3 DNA: TGTGCCAGCAGCTTAGATGGCGGGACCCAGTACTTC
CDR3 protein: CASSLDGGTQYF

V gene: TRBV19
D gene: TRBD1
J gene: TRBJ1-4
CDR3 DNA: TGTGCCAGTAAAATGACAGGGGGCTCAACTAATGAAAAACTGTTTTTT
CDR3 protein: CASKMTGGSTNEKLFF

V gene: TRBV9
D gene: TRBD1
J gene: TRBJ2-1
CDR3 DNA: TGTGCCAGCAGCCCCAGAGGAACAGGGGGCCTATGGAATGAGCAGTTCTTC
CDR3 protein: CASSPRGTGGLWNEQFF

V gene: TRBV12-5
D gene: TRBD1
J gene: TRBJ2-3
CDR3 DNA: TGTGCTAGTGGTTTTCGACAGGGAAGCACAGATACGCAGTATTTT
CDR3 protein: CASGFRQGSTDTQYF

V gene: TRBV19
D gene: NA
J gene: TRBJ1-2
CDR3 DNA: TGTGCCAGTAGTAGGGCCCCCTATGGCTACACCTTC
CDR3 protein: CASSRAPYGYTF

V gene: TRBV6-5
D gene: NA
J gene: TRBJ2-2
CDR3 DNA: TGTGCCAGCAGTTACCAGGGTATGGAAAGCGCCGGGGAGCTGTTTTTT
CDR3 protein: CASSYQGMESAGELFF

V gene: TRBV21-1
D gene: NA
J gene: TRBJ1-6
CDR3 DNA: TGTGCCAGCAGCAAAGAAGAGGGAGGCGGGAATTCACCCCTCCACTTT
CDR3 protein: CASSKEEGGGNSPLHF

V gene: TRBV19
D gene: TRBD2
J gene: TRBJ2-2
CDR3 DNA: TGTGCCAGTAGTATTTCGGGAGGCGGGGAGCTGTTTTTT
CDR3 protein: CASSISGGGELFF

V gene: TRBV27
D gene: NA
J gene: TRBJ2-6
CDR3 DNA: TGTGCCAGCAGATCTTTCGGGGCTGGGGCCAACGTCCTGACTTTC
CDR3 protein: CASRSFGAGANVLTF

V gene: TRBV30
D gene: NA
J gene: TRBJ1-5
CDR3 DNA: TGTGCCTGGAGTGTGGAACAGTCTCAGCCCCAGCATTTT
CDR3 protein: CAWSVEQSQPQHF

V gene: TRBV5-4
D gene: NA
J gene: TRBJ2-3
CDR3 DNA: TGTGCCAGCAGCGCGGGAACAGATACGCAGTATTTT
CDR3 protein: CASSAGTDTQYF

V gene: TRBV19
D gene: NA
J gene: TRBJ2-4
CDR3 DNA: TGTGCCACTTCCGGACTTAGGGATGTAGCCAAAAACATTCAGTACTTC
CDR3 protein: CATSGLRDVAKNIQYF

V gene: TRBV5-1
D gene: TRBD1
J gene: TRBJ1-4
CDR3 DNA: TGCGCCAGCAGCGACGGACAGGGCACTAATGAAAAACTGTTTTTT
CDR3 protein: CASSDGQGTNEKLFF

V gene: TRBV5-1
D gene: TRBD1
J gene: TRBJ2-7
CDR3 DNA: TGCGCCAGCAGCTTGAGAACAGGGGGTGACTACGAGCAGTACTTC
CDR3 protein: CASSLRTGGDYEQYF

V gene: TRBV25-1
D gene: TRBD2
J gene: TRBJ2-3
CDR3 DNA: TGTGCCAGCAGTGAAGGGCTCCTAGCGGGGGGGGTCACAGATACGCAGTATTTT
CDR3 protein: CASSEGLLAGGVTDTQYF

V gene: TRBV21-1
D gene: NA
J gene: TRBJ2-7
CDR3 DNA: TGTGCCAGCAGCCCCGTCGGGGACTACGAGCAGTACTTC
CDR3 protein: CASSPVGDYEQYF

V gene: TRBV5-1
D gene: NA
J gene: TRBJ2-2
CDR3 DNA: TGCGCCAGCAGCTACCGAACTACCTCCGGGGAGCTGTTTTTT
CDR3 protein: CASSYRTTSGELFF

V gene: TRBV11-2
D gene: NA
J gene: TRBJ1-4
CDR3 DNA: TGTGCCAGCAGCTTTTGGGGAGACCGGAATGAAAAACTGTTTTTT
CDR3 protein: CASSFWGDRNEKLFF

V gene: TRBV4-1
D gene: NA
J gene: TRBJ2-5
CDR3 DNA: TGCGCCAGCAGCCAAGTTCCGGGATACCAAGAGACCCAGTACTTC
CDR3 protein: CASSQVPGYQETQYF

V gene: TRBV24-1
D gene: TRBD1
J gene: TRBJ2-1
CDR3 DNA: TGTGCCACCAGTGACAGTCGGGACAGGGGTTCTCGTAATGAGCAGTTCTTC
CDR3 protein: CATSDSRDRGSRNEQFF

V gene: TRBV5-1
D gene: NA
J gene: TRBJ2-1
CDR3 DNA: TGCGCCAGCAGCTTGGGGGGAGTTGAGCAGTTCTTC
CDR3 protein: CASSLGGVEQFF

V gene: TRBV5-1
D gene: TRBD2
J gene: TRBJ2-3
CDR3 DNA: TGCGCCAGCAGCAGTAGCGGGGGGAGCACAGATACGCAGTATTTT
CDR3 protein: CASSSSGGSTDTQYF

V gene: TRBV5-6
D gene: TRBD1
J gene: TRBJ1-2
CDR3 DNA: TGTGCCAGCAGCGCCGGGACAGTTAACTATGGCTACACCTTC
CDR3 protein: CASSAGTVNYGYTF

V gene: TRBV7-2
D gene: TRBD1
J gene: TRBJ1-2
CDR3 DNA: TGTGCCAGCAGCACTTACATACAGGGGATCGACGGCTACACCTTC
CDR3 protein: CASSTYIQGIDGYTF

V gene: TRBV19
D gene: NA
J gene: TRBJ2-2
CDR3 DNA: TGTGCCAGTACCAGATCGGGCACCGGGGAGCTGTTTTTT
CDR3 protein: CASTRSGTGELFF

V gene: TRBV12-3/TRBV12-4
D gene: NA
J gene: TRBJ1-4
CDR3 DNA: TGTGCCAGCAGTTTACAGGATCAACTGTTTTTT
CDR3 protein: CASSLQDQLFF

V gene: TRBV7-8
D gene: NA
J gene: TRBJ1-1
CDR3 DNA: TGTGCCAGCAGCATCGACAGAGTGAACACTGAAGCTTTCTTT
CDR3 protein: CASSIDRVNTEAFF

V gene: TRBV12-3/TRBV12-4
D gene: NA
J gene: TRBJ1-1
CDR3 DNA: TGTGCCAGCACCGTGGGGCCCGAAGCTTTCTTT
CDR3 protein: CASTVGPEAFF

V gene: TRBV7-8
D gene: NA
J gene: TRBJ1-5
CDR3 DNA: TGTGCCAGCAGCCGGCGCGGGGGCTTGGGCAATCAGCCCCAGCATTTT
CDR3 protein: CASSRRGGLGNQPQHF

V gene: TRBV5-1
D gene: NA
J gene: TRBJ2-3
CDR3 DNA: TGCGCCAGCAGCTCAGGACACTACACAGATACGCAGTATTTT
CDR3 protein: CASSSGHYTDTQYF

V gene: TRBV27
D gene: TRBD1
J gene: TRBJ1-2
CDR3 DNA: TGTGCCAGCATGAGGGACAGGGGTGACTATGGCTACACCTTC
CDR3 protein: CASMRDRGDYGYTF

V gene: TRBV19
D gene: NA
J gene: TRBJ1-3
CDR3 DNA: TGTGCCAGTAGTACTTCTGGAAACACCATATATTTT
CDR3 protein: CASSTSGNTIYF